Reported below is one TCR beta chain. Its antigen is unidentified. Antigen-specific CD4+ T cell clonotypes were called by their expansion after viral peptide-pool culture in ViraFEST. The culture ran for 10 days before CD4+ T cells were isolated. Of the BNT162b2 and mRNA-1273 vaccines, participants received two doses of one or the other. Libraries were prepared by immunoSEQ multiplex PCR; TCRdb keeps only in-frame clonotypes and omits some of them. The data show some 74,000 clones, 70% to 90% seen once. This CDR3 spans 15 amino acids. J lost 5 bases, V lost 5 bases, and 10 bases had no gene match. Germline V gives CDR1 SGHVS, CDR2 FNYEAQ. The data are from a study of vaccination effects on CD4 cells after COVID-19. Across the whole study: After the second dose, samples were taken at median day 72. Notes on the study in general: Early post-infection timepoints were absent, and convalescent patients were few. Only 1 of 255 vaccine-induced clones from healthy vaccinees cross-reacted with common cold coronaviruses.

This chain joins TRBV7-6 and TRBJ1-2; 8 positions agree with TRBD1. The sample was CD4+ T cells from PBMCs cultured with HCoV-229E spike peptides, taken after COVID-19 vaccination. This sequence originates from a human donor who received a COVID-19 vaccine. CDR3 in amino acids: CASSPGTGSMYGYTF. The DNA for the CDR3 is TGTGCCAGCAGCCCTGGGACAGGTTCGATGTATGGCTACACCTTC.